This entry lists 21 T cell receptor beta chains sequenced from one sample in a study of cytomegalovirus exposure and HLA in healthy donors. Use of 60 Vbeta and 13 Jbeta primers characterized the PCR. TCRdb keeps only in-frame clones here, not all; method: immunoSEQ multiplex PCR. The sample carries 150,000 to 160,000 clones, around 84% recorded once. The sequenced material came from PBMCs. These TCRs come from a woman between 18 and 29 years old in good health and CMV-seronegative.

The chain uses TRBV4-3 and TRBJ1-2; D possibly corresponds to TRBD1 (5 bases). Per the germline V gene, CDR1 is LGHNA and CDR2 is YSLEER. This CDR3 region has 17 residues. V lost 0 bases and J lost 4, with 18 bases in between. CDR3 sequence: CASSQDRIAREFYGYTF. DNA of the CDR3: TGCGCCAGCAGCCAAGATCGAATTGCCAGGGAATTCTATGGCTACACCTTC.

The V and J genes are TRBV27 and TRBJ2-1; 7 positions match TRBD2. The CDR3 length is 15 residues. From germline, CDR1 is MNHEY and CDR2 SMNVEV (reference sequence). J gave up 4 bases and V 3 bases, and 6 bases lay outside the gene matches. The CDR3 nucleotides read TGTGCCAGCAGTTTGAGCGGGGAGCCATACAATGAGCAGTTCTTC. Protein product: CASSLSGEPYNEQFF.

This clone has only a few counts. The chain links TRBV6-5 to TRBJ1-4, with 9 bases that match TRBD1. The CDR3 is 14 amino acids. Trimming took 5 bases from V and 5 from J; bases not matched to a gene: 3. Per the germline V gene, CDR1 is MNHEY and CDR2 is SVGAGI. The CDR3 loop reads CASSLGQGNEKLFF. DNA of the CDR3: TGTGCCAGCAGTCTGGGACAGGGCAATGAAAAACTGTTTTTT.

The chain carries TRBV27 and TRBJ2-2; D is unresolved. The CDR3 is 13 amino acids. V lost 6 bases, J lost 7 bases, and 12 bases lay in between. The germline CDR1 and CDR2 sequences are MNHEY and SMNVEV (reference sequence). DNA of the CDR3: TGTGCCAGCAGATCTCTAGTTGTCGGGGAGCTGTTTTTT. Its translation is CASRSLVVGELFF.

The chain joins TRBV29-1 to TRBJ2-7; weak D call: TRBD2 (7 bases). The CDR3 totals 13 residues. Germline CDR1 is SQVTM and CDR2 is ANQGSEA. Between the trimmed V and J ends, which lost 6 bases and 2 bases, there was a span of 14 bases. Here the CDR3 reads CSVGAGAPYEQYF. CDR3 nucleotides: TGCAGCGTGGGGGCGGGAGCCCCCTACGAGCAGTACTTC.

The J gene is TRBJ2-5, the V gene TRBV7-8; D not certain. The germline gives CDR1 SGHVS, CDR2 FQNEAQ. The CDR3 is 14 residues long. V gave up 1 base and J gave up 3 bases, with 9 bases separating them. The CDR3 loop is CASSLVAGEETQYF. In DNA form, the CDR3 reads TGTGCCAGCAGCTTAGTGGCAGGCGAAGAGACCCAGTACTTC.

The CDR3 protein is CASTPGRGSDTQYF. The CDR3 DNA reads as TGTGCCAGCACCCCGGGGAGGGGATCAGATACGCAGTATTTT. This chain joins TRBV6-5 and TRBJ2-3, with TRBD2 matching over 7 bases. The CDR3 spans 14 residues. CDR1 and CDR2 (germline): MNHEY, SVGAGI. Losses at the gene ends were 7 bases for V and 4 bases for J; bases not matched to a gene: 8.

Here the CDR3 DNA reads TGTGCCAGCAGTGCTAGCGGGAGCCAAGAGACCCAGTACTTC. Protein: CASSASGSQETQYF. V is TRBV6-5 and J is TRBJ2-5; 10 bases match TRBD2. Germline-derived CDR1 and CDR2 are MNHEY and SVGAGI. The V gene end was trimmed by 5 bases and the J gene end by 1 base; junction bases not matched to a gene: 1. The CDR3 spans 14 residues.

The V gene is TRBV9, the J gene TRBJ2-7; a weak D match, TRBD2 (5 bases). The CDR3 contains 16 residues. V shed 1 base and J shed 7 bases, with 21 bases lying between them. The germline V gene has CDR1 SGDLS and CDR2 YYNGEE. The DNA for the CDR3 is TGTGCCAGCAGCGTAAATGGCGCGGGCTCTAGAGGGGAGCAGTACTTC. Translation gives CASSVNGAGSRGEQYF.

The chain joins TRBV21-1 to TRBJ2-2; no DNA check was done on the table's D call, TRBD1. TRBV21-1 is given as a pseudogene. The CDR3 has 16 amino acids. As DNA, the CDR3 is TGTGCCAGCAGCAAGGGGCTGGGGACGAACACCGGGGAGCTGTTTTTT. It encodes CASSKGLGTNTGELFF.

The gene calls are TRBV2 and TRBJ2-4; 9 bases match TRBD2. The CDR3 extends over 16 amino acids. Germline V lookup: CDR1 SNHLY, CDR2 FYNNEI. V was pared by 2 bases and J by 2 bases, with 4 bases of the junction left unmatched. The CDR3 reads CASSERLAGTKNIQYF. CDR3 DNA sequence: TGTGCCAGCAGTGAAAGGCTAGCGGGGACCAAAAACATTCAGTACTTC.

The chain joins TRBV27 to TRBJ2-7; D ambiguous. V was shortened by 3 bases and J by 2 bases, with 11 bases between the two germline ends. The CDR3 length is 14 residues. Germline V CDR1 and CDR2: MNHEY, SMNVEV (reference sequence). CDR3 protein: CASSLTLSAYEQYF. In DNA form, the CDR3 reads TGTGCCAGCAGTTTGACACTCTCCGCCTACGAGCAGTACTTC.

The V and J genes are TRBV19 and TRBJ2-1, with 9 nucleotides matching TRBD2. The CDR3 is made up of 14 amino acids. The germline CDR1 and CDR2 sequences are LNHDA and SQIVND (reference sequence). After removal of 6 bases from V and 8 bases from J, the junction contained 8 bases not matched to a gene. The CDR3, as DNA: TGTGCCAGTAGCCCGACTAGCGGCTGGGATGAGCAGTTCTTC. Translation: CASSPTSGWDEQFF. The full variable domain, completed using reference TRBV19 and TRBJ2-1, is DGGITQSPKYLFRKEGQNVTLSCEQNLNHDAMYWYRQDPGQGLRLIYYSQIVNDFQKGDIAEGYSVSREKKESFPLTVTSAQKNPTAFYLCASSPTSGWDEQFFGPGTRLTVL.

The gene calls are TRBV28 and TRBJ1-2, with D unresolved. Germline CDR1 is MDHEN and CDR2 is SYDVKM. V was trimmed by 2 bases and J by 3 bases, leaving 10 bases between them. The CDR3 loop spans 14 amino acids. CDR3 loop: CASSLPRRDYGYTF. In DNA form, the CDR3 reads TGTGCCAGCAGTTTACCCCGCCGGGACTATGGCTACACCTTC.

This chain joins TRBV21-1 and TRBJ2-5; TRBD1, the table's D call, lacks a check against the DNA. TRBV21-1 represents a pseudogene. The CDR3 has 17 residues. The CDR3 DNA reads TGTGCCAGCAGCAAGGTCGGGACAGGGCTTAAGTGGGAGACCCAGTACTTC. Amino acid sequence: CASSKVGTGLKWETQYF.

This clone was picked up a small number of times. The chain is built from TRBV28 and TRBJ2-3; a weak D match, TRBD2 (7 bases). The V end was cut by 0 bases, the J end by 1 base, with 14 bases between. The CDR3 consists of 17 residues. Germline V CDR1 and CDR2: MDHEN, SYDVKM. The CDR3 protein is CASSLWTGGRGTDTQYF. CDR3 nucleotides: TGTGCCAGCAGTTTATGGACGGGGGGCCGTGGCACAGATACGCAGTATTTT.

The CDR3 loop reads CASSLDSRGYTF. Here the CDR3 DNA reads TGTGCCAGCAGTCTGGACAGCCGGGGCTACACCTTC. The V and J genes are TRBV6-5 and TRBJ1-2; tentatively, D is TRBD1 (6 bases). Trimming cost V 5 bases and J 8 bases, with 12 bases left between them. CDR3 size: 12 residues. Looked up from germline, CDR1 is MNHEY and CDR2 is SVGAGI.

The gene calls are TRBV28 and TRBJ1-5; 8 bases map to TRBD1. There are 14 residues in the CDR3. Germline CDR1 MDHEN, CDR2 SYDVKM. The junction had 6 bases not matched to a gene; V was cut back by 4 bases and J by 7 bases. This CDR3 is CASSSGTGLQPQHF. In DNA, the CDR3 is TGTGCCAGCAGTTCCGGGACAGGATTACAGCCCCAGCATTTT. The full variable domain, rest sourced from reference TRBV28 and TRBJ1-5, is DVKVTQSSRYLVKRTGEKVFLECVQDMDHENMFWYRQDPGLGLRLIYFSYDVKMKEKGDIPEGYSVSREKKERFSLILESASTNQTSMYLCASSSGTGLQPQHFGDGTRLSIL.

CDR3 in amino acids: CASSRGTGSLGGANVLTF. The CDR3 DNA reads TGTGCCAGCAGCCGCGGGACAGGGTCCCTAGGTGGGGCCAACGTCCTGACTTTC. The chain employs TRBV11-3 and TRBJ2-6, with TRBD1 matching 9 bases. The J segment lost 3 bases and the V segment lost 5 bases, leaving 11 bases of the junction unmatched. The germline gives CDR1 SGHNT, CDR2 YENEEA. The CDR3 totals 18 residues.

This chain uses TRBV27 with TRBJ2-7; tentative D call: TRBD1 (5 bases). The CDR3 covers 15 residues. V lost 6 bases and J 3 bases, leaving 18 bases between the germline ends. The germline V gene has CDR1 MNHEY and CDR2 SMNVEV (reference sequence). CDR3 region: CASREDRRPFYEQYF. The CDR3 DNA reads TGTGCCAGCAGGGAAGACAGACGTCCTTTCTACGAGCAGTACTTC.

This chain links TRBV28 with TRBJ1-2; 8 positions match TRBD1. With 2 bases clipped from V and 10 bases from J, the junction kept 9 bases outside the gene matches. This CDR3 is built from 14 residues. CDR1 MDHEN and CDR2 SYDVKM come from the germline V gene. The CDR3 DNA reads as TGTGCCAGCAGTTTAAGCAGGACAGGGAAGGACTACACCTTC. Its protein is CASSLSRTGKDYTF.